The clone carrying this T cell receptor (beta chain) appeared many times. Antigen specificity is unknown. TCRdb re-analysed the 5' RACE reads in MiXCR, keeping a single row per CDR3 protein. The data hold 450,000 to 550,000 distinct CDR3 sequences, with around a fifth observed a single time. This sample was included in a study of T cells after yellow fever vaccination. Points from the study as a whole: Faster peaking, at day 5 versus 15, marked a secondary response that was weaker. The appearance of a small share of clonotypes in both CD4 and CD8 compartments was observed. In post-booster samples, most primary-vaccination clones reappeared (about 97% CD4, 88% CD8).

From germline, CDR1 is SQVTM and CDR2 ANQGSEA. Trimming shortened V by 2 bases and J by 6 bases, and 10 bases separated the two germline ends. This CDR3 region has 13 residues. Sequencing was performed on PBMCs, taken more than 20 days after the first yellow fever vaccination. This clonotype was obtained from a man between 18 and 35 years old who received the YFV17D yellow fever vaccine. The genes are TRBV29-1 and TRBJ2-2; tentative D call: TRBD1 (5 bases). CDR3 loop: CSVETQGPGELFF. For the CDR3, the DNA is TGCAGCGTTGAAACTCAGGGTCCCGGGGAGCTGTTTTTT.